This TCR beta chain stems from a study of vaccination and CD4 T cells after COVID-19. Study context: The convalescents, six males and four females, included two who were Hispanic.

This sample's treatment: roughly ten-day PBMC culture with coronavirus spike peptide pools or control peptides (ViraFEST assay). Antigen-specific T cell expansion with peptide pools preceded TCR sequencing in the ViraFEST approach. CD4+ T cells that had been cultured provided DNA sequenced with the Oncomine TCR Beta short-read assay. TCRdb reanalysed the PCR reads using MiXCR and keeps one entry per CDR3 protein. Among 15,000 to 19,000 distinct CDR3 sequences listed, around three fifths were seen once. V dropped 3 bases and J dropped 2 bases, with 22 bases sitting between them. Germline CDR1 and CDR2: MNHEY and SVGEGT. The CDR3 spans 18 residues. The table lists this clonotype with a few counts. What it binds is not known.

Source material: CD4+ T cells from blood, cultured in vitro. The genes are TRBV6-2 or TRBV6-3 and TRBJ1-2, with D possibly matching TRBD1 (6 bases). The receptor was isolated from a human donor who had recovered from COVID-19. The CDR3 sequence is CASSYLALGGGTNYGYTF. The CDR3 DNA follows: TGTGCCAGCAGTTATTTGGCGCTAGGAGGAGGGACAAACTATGGCTACACCTTC.